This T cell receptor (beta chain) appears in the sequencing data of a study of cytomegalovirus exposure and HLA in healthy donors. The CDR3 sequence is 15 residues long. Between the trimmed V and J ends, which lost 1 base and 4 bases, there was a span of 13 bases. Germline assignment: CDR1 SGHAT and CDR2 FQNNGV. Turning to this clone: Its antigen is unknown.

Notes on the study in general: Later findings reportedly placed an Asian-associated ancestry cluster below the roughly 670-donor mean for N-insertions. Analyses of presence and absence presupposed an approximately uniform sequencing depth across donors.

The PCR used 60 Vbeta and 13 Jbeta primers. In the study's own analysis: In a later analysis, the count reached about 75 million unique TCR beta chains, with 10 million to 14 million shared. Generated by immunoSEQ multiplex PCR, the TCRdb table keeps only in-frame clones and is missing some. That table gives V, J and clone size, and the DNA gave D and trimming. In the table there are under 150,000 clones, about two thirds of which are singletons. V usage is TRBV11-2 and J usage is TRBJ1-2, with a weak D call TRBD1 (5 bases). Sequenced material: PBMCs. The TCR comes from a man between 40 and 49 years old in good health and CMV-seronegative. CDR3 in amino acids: CASSLVLSTAYGYTF. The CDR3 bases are TGTGCCAGCAGCTTAGTTCTCTCGACAGCCTATGGCTACACCTTC.